These 21 T cell receptor beta chains share one sample of origin, sequenced in a study of T cell changes during pregnancy in multiple sclerosis. Profiling relied on immunoSEQ multiplex PCR, and the TCRdb table lists in-frame clones only, not all of them. The sample lists over 9,000 clones, roughly 84% occurring once. Specimen: CD8+ T cells from peripheral blood mononuclear cells, collected after pregnancy. The receptor set was obtained from a female donor in good health, enrolled as a control in a pregnancy study.

V is TRBV4-1 and J is TRBJ2-5; TRBD2 matches at 8 bases. The CDR3 sequence is 16 residues long. The ends lost 3 bases at V and 1 base at J; junction bases unmatched: 7. CDR1 MGHRA and CDR2 YSYEKL come from the germline V gene. For the CDR3, the DNA is TGCGCCAGCAGCCAGGCCGCGGGGGGAATCCAAGAGACCCAGTACTTC. Translation: CASSQAAGGIQETQYF.

V is TRBV30 and J is TRBJ2-1; 7 bases agree with TRBD1. Unmatched junction bases numbered 13, after V lost 1 base and J lost 7 bases. CDR3 length equals 16 residues. CDR1 is GTSNPN, CDR2 SVGIG, per germline (reference sequence). The DNA of the CDR3 is TGTGCCTGGAGTGACGCCGACAGGGCTACGATGAATGAGCAGTTCTTC. It codes for CAWSDADRATMNEQFF. Complete variable domain (other parts from reference TRBV30 and TRBJ2-1): SQTIHQWPATLVQPVGSPLSLECTVEGTSNPNLYWYRQAAGRGLQLLFYSVGIGQISSEVPQNLSASRPQDRQFILSSKKLLLSDSGFYLCAWSDADRATMNEQFFGPGTRLTVL.

V is TRBV5-6 and J is TRBJ1-2; 7 bases fit TRBD1. Germline V gives CDR1 SGHDT, CDR2 YYEEEE. The V and J ends lost 0 bases and 8 bases, in that order; junction bases with no gene match: 13. The CDR3 runs 16 residues. The DNA for the CDR3 is TGTGCCAGCAGCTTGGAAGGGACAGCACTCCCCGGAGGCTACACCTTC. This codes for CASSLEGTALPGGYTF.

This clone is medium-sized within its sample. V gene TRBV4-1 combines with J gene TRBJ1-4, with D tentatively TRBD1 (6 bases). Trimming took off 4 bases at V and 8 bases at J, with 17 bases between the two ends. Germline CDR1 is MGHRA and CDR2 is YSYEKL. The CDR3 has 15 amino acids. The CDR3 protein is CASSPGQGRREKLFF. CDR3 sequence (DNA): TGCGCCAGCAGCCCCGGCCAGGGGCGGAGGGAAAAACTGTTTTTT.

The chain carries TRBV7-9 and TRBJ2-1; TRBD2 matches 9 bases. This CDR3 has 16 amino acids. The germline CDR1 and CDR2 sequences are SEHNR and FQNEAQ (reference sequence). V shed 7 bases and J 7 bases; nucleotides not matched to a gene: 14. The CDR3 coding sequence is TGTGCCAGCATAGCGGGCGGGAGGGCCGGGGGTAATGAGCAGTTCTTC. This translates into CASIAGGRAGGNEQFF.

The rearrangement links TRBV4-3 to TRBJ2-1; D unclear. The CDR3 contains 16 residues. The ends were cut back, 1 base at V and 5 bases at J, with 15 bases in the middle. Germline lookup yields CDR1 LGHNA and CDR2 YSLEER. The CDR3: CASSQGRGSSHNEQFF. The CDR3 nucleotides read TGCGCCAGCAGCCAAGGGAGAGGCTCCTCTCACAATGAGCAGTTCTTC.

V usage is TRBV4-3 and J usage is TRBJ2-7; 13 bases line up with TRBD2. V dropped 4 bases and J dropped 2; count of bases not matched to a gene: 5. The CDR3 extends over 16 amino acids. Looked up from germline, CDR1 is LGHNA and CDR2 is YSLEER. The CDR3 is CASSPGTSGTTYEQYF. The CDR3 DNA follows: TGCGCCAGCAGCCCAGGGACTAGCGGGACTACCTACGAGCAGTACTTC.

Here the CDR3 reads CASSLGTYSYNEQFF. In DNA form, the CDR3 reads TGTGCCAGCAGTTTAGGGACTTACTCCTACAATGAGCAGTTCTTC. V usage is TRBV27 and J usage is TRBJ2-1; D perhaps matches TRBD2 (6 bases). Germline CDR1 and CDR2: MNHEY and SMNVEV (reference sequence). The CDR3 spans 15 residues. V lost 2 bases and J 0 bases, leaving 8 bases between the germline ends.

The V gene is TRBV28, the J gene TRBJ2-5; 13 nucleotides align to TRBD2. CDR1 and CDR2 (germline): MDHEN, SYDVKM. J lost 5 bases, V lost 4 bases, and 22 bases had no gene match. This CDR3 is 21 amino acids long. The CDR3, as DNA: TGTGCCAGCAGTTACGTGATACGGACTAGCGGGAGTTTGGTCCGGGCGGAGACCCAGTACTTC. Translating it yields CASSYVIRTSGSLVRAETQYF.

This chain's CDR3 is CASSPEQVTVRAFF. Written as DNA, the CDR3 is TGTGCCAGCAGCCCGGAACAGGTCACGGTCCGGGCTTTCTTT. This chain links TRBV7-9 with TRBJ1-1, with D maybe TRBD1 (5 bases). There are 14 residues in the CDR3. Germline loops: CDR1 SEHNR, CDR2 FQNEAQ (reference sequence). The V gene lost 5 bases and the J gene lost 11 bases, with 21 bases spanning the gap.

The chain combines TRBV7-9 with TRBJ1-1, with a weak D call TRBD1 (5 bases). CDR3 length: 16 amino acids. The V end lost 5 bases, the J end lost 1 base, and 17 bases lay between the germline ends. Germline loops: CDR1 SEHNR, CDR2 FQNEAQ (reference sequence). The CDR3 DNA reads TGTGCCAGCAGCGACCTCCGGACAAAGTCGAACACTGAAGCTTTCTTT. It encodes CASSDLRTKSNTEAFF.

The CDR3 spells CASSSPGTERETQYF. DNA of the CDR3: TGTGCCAGCAGCTCCCCCGGGACTGAAAGGGAGACCCAGTACTTC. The V call is TRBV5-5, the J call TRBJ2-5; maybe TRBD2 (6 bases). This CDR3 region has 15 residues. Germline V gene lookup returns CDR1 SGHKS and CDR2 YYEKEE (reference sequence). V shed 3 bases and J shed 5 bases, with 17 bases lying between them.

V and J are TRBV18 and TRBJ2-5; possible D gene TRBD1, 6 bases. The V end was cut by 0 bases, the J end by 5 bases, with 28 bases between. The CDR3 runs to 20 residues. Per germline, CDR1 KGHSH and CDR2 LQKENI. Here the CDR3 reads CASSPPTLTGRNRVRETQYF. In nucleotides, the CDR3 is TGTGCCAGCTCACCACCGACACTGACAGGACGGAACAGGGTGCGGGAGACCCAGTACTTC.

The gene calls are TRBV9 and TRBJ2-2; D may be TRBD1 (5 bases). CDR1 and CDR2 from the germline V gene are SGDLS and YYNGEE. V lost 4 bases and J 2 bases, leaving 21 bases between the germline ends. The CDR3 length is 18 residues. Written as DNA, the CDR3 is TGTGCCAGCAGCTGGCGACAGCCTCCCTATGTTAACACCGGGGAGCTGTTTTTT. Translating gives CASSWRQPPYVNTGELFF.

This chain uses TRBV4-3 with TRBJ2-3; 8 nucleotides align to TRBD2. The length of the CDR3 is 16 residues. Germline V CDR1 and CDR2: LGHNA, YSLEER. V lost 2 bases and J lost 2; bases outside the gene matches: 6. The DNA for the CDR3 is TGCGCCAGCAGCCAAAAACTAGCGGAGAACACAGATACGCAGTATTTT. Translating it yields CASSQKLAENTDTQYF.

This clone is deemed medium-sized. V and J are TRBV6-4 and TRBJ2-6; the D gene is possibly TRBD1 (6 bases). V was cut by 3 bases and J by 0 bases, with 6 bases left in between. The CDR3 is made up of 15 amino acids. Germline V lookup: CDR1 MRHNA, CDR2 SNTAGT. The CDR3 nucleotides are TGTGCCAGCAGTGAGGACAGCTCTGGGGCCAACGTCCTGACTTTC. It codes for CASSEDSSGANVLTF.

This clone was seen just once. The genes are TRBV9 and TRBJ2-2; the match to TRBD2 covers 16 bases. Germline CDR1 SGDLS, CDR2 YYNGEE. The CDR3 is 19 residues long. V shed 0 bases, J shed 6 bases, and the junction held 8 bases outside the gene matches. CDR3 sequence (DNA): TGTGCCAGCAGCGTAGGATTGGGACTAGCGGGGGGGCCTGCCGGGGAGCTGTTTTTT. Protein sequence: CASSVGLGLAGGPAGELFF.

In its sample, this clone was seen once. This rearrangement joins TRBV15 to TRBJ1-5; D is unclear. CDR3 length: 16 amino acids. Trimming removed 5 bases at V and 1 base at J, with 15 bases between. Per germline, CDR1 LNHNV and CDR2 YYDKDF (reference sequence). In DNA form, the CDR3 reads TGTGCCACCAGCGCAAGGTCCCGAGGAAGCAATCAGCCCCAGCATTTT. Its translation: CATSARSRGSNQPQHF.

The chain joins TRBV10-2 to TRBJ2-5; no reliable D call. This CDR3 contains 14 residues. From germline, CDR1 is WSHSY and CDR2 SAAADI. The V end was cut by 0 bases, the J end by 4 bases, with 9 bases between. The CDR3 coding sequence is TGCGCCAGCAGTGAGTCGAGGCTACGAGAGACCCAGTACTTC. Protein product: CASSESRLRETQYF.

This chain uses TRBV5-4 with TRBJ2-2, with a tentative D call TRBD2 (6 bases). Trimming took off 3 bases at V and 1 base at J, with 7 bases between the two ends. Germline assignment: CDR1 SGHNT and CDR2 YYREEE (reference sequence). CDR3 length: 14 amino acids. The CDR3 here is CASSWGGNTGELFF. The CDR3 nucleotides are TGTGCCAGCAGCTGGGGAGGGAACACCGGGGAGCTGTTTTTT.

This rearrangement joins TRBV5-1 to TRBJ1-2, with a tentative D call TRBD1 (5 bases). Per the germline V gene, CDR1 is SGHRS and CDR2 is YFSETQ. The CDR3 is made up of 17 amino acids. Trimming cost V 1 base and J 5 bases, with 21 bases left between them. As DNA, the CDR3 is TGCGCCAGCAGCTTGTGGCGGGGGATGGCTCCAGGTTATGGCTACACCTTC. It codes for CASSLWRGMAPGYGYTF.